One and the same sample provided the 31 T cell receptor beta chains below, sequenced in a study of OX40 agonist ivuxolimab in advanced cancers. Only in-frame clones appear in the TCRdb table, and some are missing; sequencing was by immunoSEQ multiplex PCR. The sample carries tens of thousands of clones, about 94% recorded once. The sample was CD4+ or CD8+ T cells sorted from blood, taken in a trial of the OX40 agonist ivuxolimab. The origin of the receptors is an adult with an advanced solid tumor such as melanoma, head and neck, liver or kidney cancer.

The rearrangement links TRBV11-2 to TRBJ2-5, with D perhaps matching TRBD2 (6 bases). Germline-derived CDR1 and CDR2 are SGHAT and FQNNGV. The CDR3 has 15 residues. Trimming stripped 1 base from V and 5 bases from J, with 14 bases between. The chain's CDR3 is CASSLAGVGLETQYF. The CDR3 nucleotides are TGTGCCAGCAGCTTAGCGGGAGTGGGTCTGGAGACCCAGTACTTC.

V is TRBV5-6 and J is TRBJ2-1; tentative D call: TRBD1 (6 bases). Germline CDR1 reads SGHDT; CDR2 reads YYEEEE. The CDR3 runs 13 residues. V shed 3 bases and J shed 8 bases, with 12 bases lying between them. CDR3 nucleotide sequence: TGTGCCAGCAGCTCTACAGGGTTGGATGAGCAGTTCTTC. It translates to CASSSTGLDEQFF.

This clone was seen a few times. The rearrangement links TRBV19 to TRBJ1-2, with 9 nucleotides matching TRBD1. CDR1 LNHDA and CDR2 SQIVND come from the germline V gene (reference sequence). There are 13 residues in the CDR3. V lost 4 bases and J lost 6; bases outside the gene matches: 3. The CDR3 loop reads CASSNRDRDGYTF. CDR3 sequence (DNA): TGTGCCAGTAGTAACCGGGACAGGGATGGCTACACCTTC.

V usage is TRBV6-5 and J usage is TRBJ2-1; tentative D call: TRBD2 (5 bases). V was cut by 0 bases and J by 0 bases, with 9 bases left in between. This CDR3 has 16 residues. Germline values: CDR1 MNHEY, CDR2 SVGAGI. The CDR3 DNA reads as TGTGCCAGCAGTTACTCTTGGGAGAGCTCCTACAATGAGCAGTTCTTC. This gives the protein CASSYSWESSYNEQFF.

The chain combines TRBV10-2 with TRBJ2-7; D not resolved. The CDR3 runs to 11 residues. Trimming removed 2 bases from V and 4 bases from J, with 3 bases in between. Germline CDR1 WSHSY, CDR2 SAAADI. In DNA, the CDR3 is TGCGCCAGCAGTGAGCTTTACGAGCAGTACTTC. It specifies CASSELYEQYF.

This chain joins TRBV6-5 and TRBJ2-1; no definite D call. V lost 9 bases, J lost 4 bases, and 16 bases lay in between. The CDR3 is made up of 14 amino acids. Germline lookup yields CDR1 MNHEY and CDR2 SVGAGI. The CDR3 is CARDPGTAYNEQFF. The CDR3 nucleotides are TGTGCCAGAGACCCCGGCACAGCTTACAATGAGCAGTTCTTC.

The genes are TRBV29-1 and TRBJ2-7, with 8 positions matching TRBD1. The germline V gene encodes CDR1 SQVTM and CDR2 ANQGSEA. CDR3 size: 12 residues. After removal of 3 bases from V and 5 bases from J, the junction contained 3 bases not matched to a gene. The CDR3 reads CSVESGGNEQYF. CDR3 nucleotides: TGCAGCGTTGAGTCAGGGGGCAACGAGCAGTACTTC.

The chain has TRBV11-3 and TRBJ2-4, with D possibly being TRBD1 (5 bases). V dropped 2 bases and J dropped 9 bases, with 14 bases sitting between them. The CDR3 has 14 amino acids. Germline CDR1 and CDR2: SGHNT and YENEEA. The CDR3 nucleotides read TGTGCCAGCAGCTTATCTGTTTTTAGGGGCATTCAGTACTTC. Residues: CASSLSVFRGIQYF.

The chain links TRBV14 to TRBJ1-4; 9 positions agree with TRBD1. Unmatched junction bases numbered 15, after V lost 2 bases and J lost 8 bases. Germline lookup yields CDR1 SGHDN and CDR2 FVKESK. The CDR3 length is 18 residues. The CDR3 region has the DNA TGTGCCAGCAGCCAACCCGGGGGACAGGGCCATGAATACGAAAAACTGTTTTTT. Protein: CASSQPGGQGHEYEKLFF.

This clone was detected only once. This chain uses TRBV11-2 with TRBJ1-1; no definite D call. With 1 base removed from V and 3 bases from J, the gap between germline ends came to 9 bases. The CDR3 is 14 residues long. Germline-derived CDR1 and CDR2 are SGHAT and FQNNGV. CDR3 in amino acids: CASSLGPWDTEAFF. Here the CDR3 DNA reads TGTGCCAGCAGCTTAGGACCGTGGGACACTGAAGCTTTCTTT.

The chain uses TRBV4-3 and TRBJ2-2; 14 bases align to TRBD2. Germline-derived CDR1 and CDR2 are LGHNA and YSLEER. Unmatched junction bases numbered 10, after V lost 4 bases and J lost 3 bases. This CDR3 is 19 amino acids long. The CDR3 region is CASSLQPGLAGADTGELFF. The CDR3 DNA follows: TGCGCCAGCAGCCTCCAACCGGGACTAGCGGGAGCCGACACCGGGGAGCTGTTTTTT.

The CDR3 DNA sequence: TGTGCCATCAGTGAGTCCCCTTTCGGCAATGAGCAGTTCTTC. Translation: CAISESPFGNEQFF. The rearrangement links TRBV10-3 to TRBJ2-1; D not certain. Germline V gene data show CDR1 as ENHRY and CDR2 as SYGVKD. V lost 0 bases and J lost 6, with 9 bases in between. This CDR3 has 14 residues.

CDR3 residues: CASSLWEGYEQYF. CDR3 DNA: TGTGCCAGCAGCCTATGGGAGGGATACGAGCAGTACTTC. The V gene is TRBV7-2, the J gene TRBJ2-7; TRBD2 matches 7 bases. Germline CDR1 is SGHTA and CDR2 is FQGNSA. V gave up 5 bases and J gave up 4 bases; unmatched junction bases: 5. This CDR3 has 13 amino acids.

J is TRBJ1-6 and V is TRBV27; D uncertain. In germline, CDR1 is MNHEY, CDR2 SMNVEV (reference sequence). This CDR3 region has 13 residues. V shed 3 bases and J shed 6 bases, with 6 bases lying between them. CDR3 coding DNA: TGTGCCAGCAGTTTCAGTGCTAATTCACCCCTCCACTTT. Residues: CASSFSANSPLHF.

This clone has a handful of counts. J is TRBJ2-5 and V is TRBV7-6; 12 nucleotides match TRBD1. Germline CDR1 and CDR2: SGHVS and FNYEAQ. With 2 bases clipped from V and 5 bases from J, the junction kept 6 bases outside the gene matches. CDR3 size: 16 residues. The CDR3 reads CASSLSGGQGAETQYF. The DNA of the CDR3 is TGTGCCAGCAGCTTAAGTGGGGGACAGGGGGCCGAGACCCAGTACTTC.

The rearrangement uses TRBV5-4 and TRBJ2-3; D unresolved. CDR1 is SGHNT and CDR2 is YYREEE in the germline V gene (reference sequence). CDR3 length: 15 amino acids. The V and J ends lost 0 bases and 5 bases respectively, with 13 bases between them. The DNA of the CDR3 is TGTGCCAGCAGCTTGGATGGCGGAATGGGAGATACGCAGTATTTT. As protein: CASSLDGGMGDTQYF.

The chain joins TRBV28 to TRBJ1-5; no firm D call. The V and J ends lost 10 bases and 6 bases respectively, with 16 bases between them. CDR3 length: 13 amino acids. Germline V gene lookup returns CDR1 MDHEN and CDR2 SYDVKM. CDR3 protein: CATSEGLTQPQHF. CDR3 nucleotides: TGTGCCACCTCTGAGGGTCTTACTCAGCCCCAGCATTTT.

The table lists this clone with a few counts. V is TRBV30 and J is TRBJ2-6; D not certain. This CDR3 has 14 residues. The V gene's germline CDR1 is GTSNPN and CDR2 SVGIG (reference sequence). Between the trimmed V and J ends, which lost 3 bases and 4 bases, there was a span of 10 bases. In DNA, the CDR3 is TGTGCCTGGAGCCTAGGATCCGGGGCCAACGTCCTGACTTTC. Translating it yields CAWSLGSGANVLTF.

The chain carries TRBV6-6 and TRBJ1-2; tentatively, D is TRBD1 (6 bases). V was cut by 10 bases and J by 6 bases, with 15 bases left in between. Germline loops: CDR1 MNHNY, CDR2 SVGAGI (reference sequence). CDR3 length equals 12 residues. Here the CDR3 reads CATYRVPDGYTF. CDR3 DNA: TGTGCCACCTACAGGGTACCTGATGGCTACACCTTC.

In nucleotides, the CDR3 is TGTGCCTGGAGTGTATTGGTATTCCCCCTTGGCTACACCTTC. Encoded protein: CAWSVLVFPLGYTF. The chain is built from TRBV30 and TRBJ1-2; D not certain. V was clipped by 0 bases and J by 7 bases, with 15 bases between them. The germline V gene encodes CDR1 GTSNPN and CDR2 SVGIG (reference sequence). This CDR3 is built from 14 residues.

The sample holds a few counts of this clone. The chain has TRBV6-4 and TRBJ2-2; D is undetermined. The CDR3 is 13 residues long. Germline-derived CDR1 and CDR2 are MRHNA and SNTAGT. The V end lost 5 bases, the J end lost 2 bases, and 6 bases lay between the germline ends. The CDR3 nucleotides read TGTGCCAGCAGTAAAGACAACACCGGGGAGCTGTTTTTT. Protein: CASSKDNTGELFF.

The chain links TRBV28 to TRBJ2-7, with D maybe TRBD1 (6 bases). Germline CDR1 MDHEN, CDR2 SYDVKM. This CDR3 spans 16 amino acids. Trimming stripped 5 bases from V and 0 bases from J, with 17 bases between. CDR3 DNA sequence: TGTGCCAGCAGTGGGACGGGACAAAGGAGCTCCTACGAGCAGTACTTC. It yields the protein CASSGTGQRSSYEQYF.

The chain joins TRBV4-3 to TRBJ1-2, with D hard to call. Germline V CDR1 and CDR2: LGHNA, YSLEER. The CDR3 loop spans 18 amino acids. V gave up 0 bases and J gave up 0 bases, with 17 bases separating them. The CDR3 DNA sequence: TGCGCCAGCAGCCAAGATCGGGCAGGATTAATTACTAACTATGGCTACACCTTC. It translates to CASSQDRAGLITNYGYTF.

This chain links TRBV10-3 with TRBJ2-3, with 7 bases that match TRBD2. Trimming took 11 bases from V and 4 from J; bases not matched to a gene: 9. The CDR3 covers 13 residues. The V gene's germline CDR1 is ENHRY and CDR2 SYGVKD. The CDR3 DNA sequence: TGTGCCGCCCTTAGCGGGCTGGCAGATACGCAGTATTTT. It is translated as CAALSGLADTQYF.

The chain is built from TRBV7-2 and TRBJ2-2, with TRBD2 matching over 7 bases. This CDR3 region has 16 residues. The V and J ends lost 1 base and 7 bases, in that order; junction bases with no gene match: 9. The V gene's germline CDR1 is SGHTA and CDR2 FQGNSA. CDR3 nucleotide sequence: TGTGCCAGCAGCTTAGGCGGCGGGAGCTCGAACGGGGAGCTGTTTTTT. Translation gives CASSLGGGSSNGELFF.

The chain is built from TRBV2 and TRBJ2-5, with 7 bases lining up with TRBD2. The CDR3 totals 14 residues. CDR1 and CDR2 (germline): SNHLY, FYNNEI. J lost 5 bases, V lost 6 bases, and 9 bases had no gene match. DNA of the CDR3: TGTGCCAGCAGGAGGACTAGTGGGCTTGAGACCCAGTACTTC. Its protein is CASRRTSGLETQYF.

The chain has TRBV19 and TRBJ2-5, with D hard to call. Trimming removed 5 bases from V and 5 bases from J, with 15 bases in between. The CDR3 has 14 amino acids. Per germline, CDR1 LNHDA and CDR2 SQIVND (reference sequence). The CDR3 DNA reads as TGTGCCAGTAGTTCCGAGCGAGCCTGGGAGACCCAGTACTTC. It is translated as CASSSERAWETQYF.

This clone was detected once. This chain connects TRBV5-6 to TRBJ1-5; TRBD1 is a possible D gene (5 bases). Germline lookup yields CDR1 SGHDT and CDR2 YYEEEE. The V gene lost 2 bases and the J gene lost 7 bases, with 13 bases spanning the gap. The length of the CDR3 is 14 residues. Here the CDR3 reads CASSFGGGSQPQHF. The CDR3 nucleotides read TGTGCCAGCAGCTTTGGGGGGGGTTCGCAGCCCCAGCATTTT.

The genes are TRBV14 and TRBJ2-7; the match to TRBD1 covers 10 bases. The germline V gene encodes CDR1 SGHDN and CDR2 FVKESK. CDR3 size: 14 residues. V lost 6 bases to trimming and J lost 4 bases; unmatched junction nucleotides: 6. The CDR3 DNA reads TGTGCCAGCAGTTTCCCGGGACAGGGGTACGAGCAGTACTTC. This codes for CASSFPGQGYEQYF.

The chain combines TRBV11-2 with TRBJ2-5; 13 bases are a match to TRBD2. Germline loops: CDR1 SGHAT, CDR2 FQNNGV. The V segment lost 5 bases and the J segment 10 bases; nucleotides outside the gene matches: 16. The CDR3 extends over 17 amino acids. The chain's CDR3 is CASSQHAGLAGSAGQYF. DNA for the CDR3: TGTGCCAGCAGCCAACACGCGGGACTAGCGGGATCCGCTGGCCAGTACTTC.

This clone occurred once. J is TRBJ2-5 and V is TRBV9; TRBD2 matches 10 bases. With V trimmed by 0 bases and J by 4 bases, 3 bases remained unmatched. The V gene's germline CDR1 is SGDLS and CDR2 YYNGEE. The CDR3 is made up of 15 amino acids. Here the CDR3 reads CASSVGLAGVETQYF. The CDR3 DNA follows: TGTGCCAGCAGCGTAGGCCTAGCGGGAGTAGAGACCCAGTACTTC.